Listed here are 5 T cell receptor beta chains from one sample, sequenced in a study of T cells after somatic rescue of genetic block. Assay used: immunoSEQ multiplex PCR; TCRdb lists only in-frame clones, some missing. Among around 10,000 clones listed, about 74% were seen once. The sequencing input was peripheral blood mononuclear cells (PBMCs). Receptors were obtained from a boy aged 5-17 years.

This clone was detected once. The chain combines TRBV5-1 with TRBJ2-1; D uncertain. Germline V CDR1 and CDR2: SGHRS, YFSETQ. The CDR3 extends over 14 amino acids. V lost 4 bases, J lost 2 bases, and 10 bases lay in between. CDR3 DNA sequence: TGCGCCAGCAGCCGGGTGAGCGCCTACAATGAGCAGTTCTTC. Amino acids: CASSRVSAYNEQFF.

The chain uses TRBV28 and TRBJ2-5; D not certain. The V gene's germline CDR1 is MDHEN and CDR2 SYDVKM. Trimming removed 5 bases at V and 1 base at J, with 8 bases between. The CDR3 runs to 13 residues. The DNA of the CDR3 is TGTGCCAGCAGTCCACCCGTCCAAGAGACCCAGTACTTC. Its translation: CASSPPVQETQYF.

The rearrangement links TRBV9 to TRBJ1-3; tentative D call: TRBD1 (5 bases). Trimming removed 6 bases at V and 6 bases at J, with 13 bases between. The CDR3 sequence is 13 residues long. Germline CDR1 is SGDLS and CDR2 is YYNGEE. CDR3 bases: TGTGCCAGCACGTCACGGGGCGAAAACACCATATATTTT. Translation: CASTSRGENTIYF.

The rearrangement joins TRBV19 to TRBJ1-5; D is perhaps TRBD1 (6 bases). This CDR3 has 13 residues. CDR1 is LNHDA and CDR2 is SQIVND in the germline V gene (reference sequence). The ends were cut back, 1 base at V and 11 bases at J, with 12 bases in the middle. The DNA for the CDR3 is TGTGCCAGTAGTATAGGAACAGGGCGGGCCCAGCATTTT. It translates to CASSIGTGRAQHF. The full variable domain, in which reference TRBV19 and TRBJ1-5 provide the parts outside the CDR3, is DGGITQSPKYLFRKEGQNVTLSCEQNLNHDAMYWYRQDPGQGLRLIYYSQIVNDFQKGDIAEGYSVSREKKESFPLTVTSAQKNPTAFYLCASSIGTGRAQHFGDGTRLSIL.

By sample share, this clone is medium-sized. The chain combines TRBV7-8 with TRBJ2-7, with D possibly TRBD2 on 7 matching bases. V lost 3 bases and J lost 2, with 14 bases in between. Germline values: CDR1 SGHVS, CDR2 FQNEAQ. The length of the CDR3 is 15 residues. The CDR3 here is CASSLAGALTYEQYF. For the CDR3, the DNA is TGTGCCAGCAGCTTGGCGGGGGCCTTAACCTACGAGCAGTACTTC.